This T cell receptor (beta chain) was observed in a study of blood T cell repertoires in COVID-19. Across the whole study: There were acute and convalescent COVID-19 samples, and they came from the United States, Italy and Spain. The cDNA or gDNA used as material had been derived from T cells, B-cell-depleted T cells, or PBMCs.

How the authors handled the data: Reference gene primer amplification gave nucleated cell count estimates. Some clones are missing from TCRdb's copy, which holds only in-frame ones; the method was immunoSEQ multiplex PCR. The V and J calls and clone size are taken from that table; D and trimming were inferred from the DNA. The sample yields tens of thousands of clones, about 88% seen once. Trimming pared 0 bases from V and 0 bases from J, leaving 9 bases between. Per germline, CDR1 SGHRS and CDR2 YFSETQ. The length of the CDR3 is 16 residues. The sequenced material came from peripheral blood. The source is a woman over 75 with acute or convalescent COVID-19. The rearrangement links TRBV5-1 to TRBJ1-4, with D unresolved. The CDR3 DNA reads TGCGCCAGCAGCTTGGGAAGGAGTGCAACTAATGAAAAACTGTTTTTT. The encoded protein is CASSLGRSATNEKLFF.